One sample yielded the 25 T cell receptor beta chains listed below, sequenced in a study of blood T cell repertoires in COVID-19. Some clones are missing from TCRdb's copy, which holds only in-frame ones; the method was immunoSEQ multiplex PCR. The table lists about 290,000 clones, 89% of them singletons. The specimen sequenced was PBMCs or T cells enriched from blood (not recorded which). These receptors all stem from a woman in her thirties or forties who had recovered from COVID-19.

CDR3 nucleotide sequence: TGTGCCTGGAGAGTCCTCGATTCGGTCTATGGCTACACCTTC. As protein: CAWRVLDSVYGYTF. V and J are TRBV30 and TRBJ1-2; the D is unclear. The V gene's germline CDR1 is GTSNPN and CDR2 SVGIG (reference sequence). There are 14 residues in the CDR3. Trimming removed 3 bases at V and 4 bases at J, with 15 bases between.

The chain is built from TRBV5-1 and TRBJ2-1, with 14 bases lining up with TRBD2. This CDR3 contains 16 residues. Germline-derived CDR1 and CDR2 are SGHRS and YFSETQ. J lost 10 bases, V lost 3 bases, and 9 bases had no gene match. This CDR3 reads CASSSTGLAGGREQFF. For the CDR3, the DNA is TGCGCCAGCAGCTCTACCGGACTAGCGGGGGGCCGAGAGCAGTTCTTC.

This chain joins TRBV5-4 and TRBJ2-3, with TRBD2 matching over 8 bases. Germline CDR1 is SGHNT and CDR2 is YYREEE (reference sequence). V lost 0 bases and J lost 6; bases outside the gene matches: 6. This CDR3 comprises 15 residues. The CDR3 reads CASSLVGTRSDTQYF. For the CDR3, the DNA is TGTGCCAGCAGCTTGGTGGGGACTAGGAGTGATACGCAGTATTTT.

The chain couples TRBV2 to TRBJ1-3; 8 bases are a match to TRBD1. CDR1 and CDR2 from the germline V gene are SNHLY and FYNNEI. V lost 1 base and J lost 2; bases outside the gene matches: 1. The CDR3 spans 15 residues. This CDR3 is CASSEGGQAGNTIYF. DNA for the CDR3: TGTGCCAGCAGTGAAGGGGGACAGGCTGGAAACACCATATATTTT.

The V gene is TRBV12-3 or TRBV12-4, the J gene TRBJ1-1; no clear D gene. CDR3 length: 12 residues. Trimming took 6 bases from V and 1 from J, leaving 6 bases between them. The CDR3, as DNA: TGTGCCAGCAGGATACAGAACACTGAAGCTTTCTTT. Translation: CASRIQNTEAFF.

J is TRBJ2-1 and V is TRBV18; 8 nucleotides match TRBD2. The CDR3 totals 16 residues. V dropped 0 bases and J dropped 7; count of bases not matched to a gene: 8. Germline V lookup: CDR1 KGHSH, CDR2 LQKENI. The CDR3 bases are TGTGCCAGCTCACCACCTAAGCGGGAGCTTTTGAATGAGCAGTTCTTC. Translated, it gives CASSPPKRELLNEQFF.

The chain uses TRBV5-4 and TRBJ2-3; TRBD2 aligns across 10 bases. This CDR3 region has 18 residues. The germline CDR1 and CDR2 sequences are SGHNT and YYREEE (reference sequence). Trimming at V came to 2 bases and at J to 0 bases, leaving 9 bases not matched to a gene. The CDR3 region has the DNA TGTGCCAGCAGCTTCTTTTCTATAGCGGGGGGTAGCACAGATACGCAGTATTTT. This sequence encodes CASSFFSIAGGSTDTQYF.

This clone has a single count. This rearrangement joins TRBV2 to TRBJ1-5, with TRBD1 matching over 7 bases. The J segment lost 1 base and the V segment lost 3 bases, leaving 6 bases of the junction unmatched. This CDR3 spans 16 amino acids. Germline CDR1 SNHLY, CDR2 FYNNEI. The CDR3 nucleotides are TGTGCCAGCAGTGAGTGGAGGGGGCAAAGCAATCAGCCCCAGCATTTT. Protein: CASSEWRGQSNQPQHF. The whole variable domain, filled in from reference TRBV2 and TRBJ1-5, reads EPEVTQTPSHQVTQMGQEVILRCVPISNHLYFYWYRQILGQKVEFLVSFYNNEISEKSEIFDDQFSVERPDGSNFTLKIRSTKLEDSAMYFCASSEWRGQSNQPQHFGDGTRLSIL.

To note about this clone: Other DNA sequences from this sample encode an identical CDR3 as well. The chain combines TRBV2 with TRBJ2-3; tentative D call: TRBD2 (5 bases). This CDR3 contains 12 residues. Germline loops: CDR1 SNHLY, CDR2 FYNNEI. The germline V and J ends were trimmed by 7 bases and 2 bases, with 7 bases remaining between them. The chain's CDR3 is CASKADTDTQYF. The CDR3 DNA reads TGTGCCAGCAAAGCGGACACAGATACGCAGTATTTT.

CDR3 in DNA: TGTGCCTGGAGCGCGGGGAATACAGATACGCAGTATTTT. It codes for CAWSAGNTDTQYF. V usage is TRBV30 and J usage is TRBJ2-3, with D possibly being TRBD2 (6 bases). The length of the CDR3 is 13 residues. CDR1 and CDR2 from the germline V gene are GTSNPN and SVGIG (reference sequence). V lost 3 bases and J lost 3, with 10 bases in between.

This chain connects TRBV9 to TRBJ1-4, with D possibly TRBD1 on 6 matching bases. This CDR3 is 15 amino acids long. V was clipped by 3 bases and J by 2 bases, with 11 bases between them. The germline V gene encodes CDR1 SGDLS and CDR2 YYNGEE. The CDR3 bases are TGTGCCAGCAGCGGGGGAGGGGGTACTAATGAAAAACTGTTTTTT. Translation gives CASSGGGGTNEKLFF. The full variable domain, with the rest looked up from reference TRBV9 and TRBJ1-4, is DSGVTQTPKHLITATGQRVTLRCSPRSGDLSVYWYQQSLDQGLQFLIQYYNGEERAKGNILERFSAQQFPDLHSELNLSSLELGDSALYFCASSGGGGTNEKLFFGSGTQLSVL.

The genes are TRBV3-1 (or the pseudogene TRBV3-2) and TRBJ1-1, with no clear D. Trimming shortened V by 3 bases and J by 6 bases, and 14 bases separated the two germline ends. Germline V lookup: CDR1 LGHDT, CDR2 YNNKEL (reference sequence). The CDR3 is 14 residues long. DNA for the CDR3: TGTGCCAGCAGCCAGGGAGGGTCTAGGGCTGAAGCTTTCTTT. Amino acid sequence: CASSQGGSRAEAFF.

The chain has TRBV6-5 and TRBJ1-5, with TRBD1 matching over 9 bases. The CDR3 runs to 15 residues. Unmatched junction bases numbered 8, after V lost 5 bases and J lost 6 bases. Germline values: CDR1 MNHEY, CDR2 SVGAGI. CDR3 residues: CASSRTGGGRQPQHF. CDR3 coding DNA: TGTGCCAGCAGTCGTACAGGGGGCGGTCGTCAGCCCCAGCATTTT.

The chain couples TRBV7-2 to TRBJ1-4; D unresolved. Germline-derived CDR1 and CDR2 are SGHTA and FQGNSA. Trimming shortened V by 5 bases and J by 8 bases, and 21 bases separated the two germline ends. The CDR3 covers 16 residues. The CDR3 sequence: CASSPSVRAGDEKLFF. DNA for the CDR3: TGTGCCAGCAGCCCCAGTGTGCGGGCAGGCGACGAAAAACTGTTTTTT.

V gene TRBV9 combines with J gene TRBJ2-2, with TRBD1 as a possible D gene (6 bases). The germline V and J ends were trimmed by 3 bases and 5 bases, with 20 bases remaining between them. This CDR3 spans 17 amino acids. The germline CDR1 and CDR2 sequences are SGDLS and YYNGEE. The CDR3 spells CASSDGQISLSTGELFF. The CDR3 DNA follows: TGTGCCAGCAGCGATGGACAGATCTCTCTTAGTACCGGGGAGCTGTTTTTT.

In nucleotides, the CDR3 is TGTGCCAGCACCCGGGACAGGGGAATGTTTGGCTACACCTTC. The encoded protein is CASTRDRGMFGYTF. The chain recombines TRBV2 with TRBJ1-2; 10 bases are shared with TRBD1. The CDR3 extends over 14 amino acids. V was pared by 7 bases and J by 7 bases, with 9 bases of the junction left unmatched. The germline V gene has CDR1 SNHLY and CDR2 FYNNEI.

In its sample, this clone was seen a few times. J is TRBJ2-4 and V is TRBV6-1; no reliable D call. This CDR3 has 16 residues. Per the germline V gene, CDR1 is MNHNS and CDR2 is SASEGT. V lost 2 bases, J lost 8 bases, and 19 bases lay in between. This CDR3 reads CASSEIGRLSFDIQYF. Written as DNA, the CDR3 is TGTGCCAGCAGTGAAATCGGCAGGCTTTCGTTTGACATTCAGTACTTC.

The chain links TRBV5-1 to TRBJ2-7; perhaps TRBD2 as D (5 bases). Deletions cut 0 bases from V and 0 bases from J, with 13 bases between. The CDR3 runs 16 residues. CDR1 SGHRS and CDR2 YFSETQ come from the germline V gene. This CDR3 is CASSLGGRFNSYEQYF. The CDR3 DNA is TGCGCCAGCAGCTTGGGCGGGCGGTTTAACTCCTACGAGCAGTACTTC.

This chain links TRBV13 with TRBJ1-2, with 8 bases fitting TRBD1. Trimming cost V 5 bases and J 6 bases; bases outside gene matches: 8. The CDR3 runs to 14 residues. Germline CDR1 is PRHDT and CDR2 is FYEKMQ (reference sequence). CDR3 coding DNA: TGTGCCAGCAGCCCCCGGTGGACAGGGCATGGCTACACCTTC. Residues: CASSPRWTGHGYTF.

The V call is TRBV19, the J call TRBJ1-5; D perhaps matches TRBD1 (6 bases). Trimming removed 5 bases from V and 5 bases from J, with 19 bases in between. Germline-derived CDR1 and CDR2 are LNHDA and SQIVND (reference sequence). The CDR3 has 16 amino acids. The CDR3 DNA is TGTGCCAGTAGTCCCATTAGTAGTTCAGGGGATCAGCCCCAGCATTTT. This sequence encodes CASSPISSSGDQPQHF.

The V gene is TRBV27, the J gene TRBJ1-2; the D gene is possibly TRBD1 (5 bases). The CDR3 loop spans 17 amino acids. V was clipped by 6 bases and J by 6 bases, with 26 bases between them. Germline values: CDR1 MNHEY, CDR2 SMNVEV (reference sequence). The chain's CDR3 is CASRIKPGIVSDDGYTF. CDR3 nucleotide sequence: TGTGCCAGCAGAATCAAACCAGGGATAGTATCGGACGATGGCTACACCTTC.

The rearrangement joins TRBV2 to TRBJ1-1; D remains ambiguous. The length of the CDR3 is 13 residues. CDR1 and CDR2 (germline): SNHLY, FYNNEI. Between the trimmed V and J ends, which lost 4 bases and 1 base, there was a span of 7 bases. For the CDR3, the DNA is TGTGCCAGCAGTGCTCGACAGAACACTGAAGCTTTCTTT. Its translation is CASSARQNTEAFF.

This clone has just a few counts. The chain couples TRBV27 to TRBJ2-7; TRBD1 matches at 11 bases. The V segment lost 6 bases and the J segment 7 bases; nucleotides outside the gene matches: 14. The V gene's germline CDR1 is MNHEY and CDR2 SMNVEV (reference sequence). The CDR3 has 16 amino acids. The CDR3 loop reads CASRIDGQGARGEQYF. The CDR3 coding sequence is TGTGCCAGCAGGATTGACGGACAGGGGGCGAGAGGTGAGCAGTACTTC.

Notes on this clone: A read error may be the cause here, since a much bigger clone is one base away. V and J are TRBV5-1 and TRBJ2-5; D is unclear. Germline V gene data show CDR1 as SGHRS and CDR2 as YFSETQ. The CDR3 loop spans 13 amino acids. V dropped 0 bases and J dropped 0 bases, with 3 bases sitting between them. The CDR3 spells CASSLDNQETQYF. The CDR3 DNA reads TGCGCCAGCAGCTTGGACAACCAAGAGACCCAGTACTTC.

The J gene is TRBJ1-1, the V gene TRBV7-2; D gene uncertain. The CDR3 spans 15 residues. The germline V and J ends were trimmed by 1 base and 0 bases, with 9 bases remaining between them. Germline-derived CDR1 and CDR2 are SGHTA and FQGNSA. CDR3 nucleotide sequence: TGTGCCAGCAGCTTAGATTTACTCTTGAACACTGAAGCTTTCTTT. It encodes CASSLDLLLNTEAFF.